The rows below give T cell receptor beta chains drawn from one sample of a study of control samples from healthy donors and cancer patients. Method: immunoSEQ multiplex PCR; TCRdb's copy keeps in-frame clones and lacks some. The table has about 130,000 clones, roughly 92% seen once; the top ten hold 5.5%. Material: blood. The receptors were sampled from a man between 18 and 35 years old in good health. Both conserved end residues are part of each CDR3. D genes are given only for firm matches. Rows give clone size only sometimes, using once, few, many, or a class for an expanded clone.

D gene	V gene	J gene	clone size	CDR3 DNA	CDR3 protein
-	TRBV6-1	TRBJ1-1	-	TGTGCCAGCAGTGAAACTCCAGGGAACACTGAAGCTTTCTTT	CASSETPGNTEAFF
-	TRBV19	TRBJ2-3	-	TGTGCCAGTAAGACTAAGGGACGCACAGATACGCAGTATTTT	CASKTKGRTDTQYF
TRBD1	TRBV27	TRBJ1-2	-	TGTGCCAGCAGTTTCCGGACAGGGGATGGCTACACCTTC	CASSFRTGDGYTF
-	TRBV5-4	TRBJ2-5	-	TGTGCCAGCAGCTTGGATGTAGGAGCACAAGAGACCCAGTACTTC	CASSLDVGAQETQYF
TRBD1	TRBV7-9	TRBJ1-4	once	TGTGCCAGCAGCTTCACATACAGGGGTAATGAAAAACTGTTTTTT	CASSFTYRGNEKLFF
-	TRBV7-9	TRBJ1-6	-	TGTGCCAGCAGCGTAACCGGGAGGAGGGATTCACCCCTCCACTTT	CASSVTGRRDSPLHF
TRBD1	TRBV6-5	TRBJ2-7	-	TGTGCCAGCAGAATCCCGGGACAGTACGAGCAGTACTTC	CASRIPGQYEQYF
-	TRBV30	TRBJ1-1	-	TGTGCCTGGAAGGCCCTGAACACTGAAGCTTTCTTT	CAWKALNTEAFF
-	TRBV19	TRBJ1-3	-	TGTGCCAGTAGAACCAGGGGCGTGGGTGGAAACACCATATATTTT	CASRTRGVGGNTIYF
-	TRBV3-1/TRBV3-2	TRBJ1-1	-	TGTGCCAGCAGCCAAGTTTGGCTTCGGAGGCCCACTGAAGCTTTCTTT	CASSQVWLRRPTEAFF
TRBD1	TRBV9	TRBJ1-6	-	TGTGCCAGCAGCGAGACAGGGGTCAATTCACCCCTCCACTTT	CASSETGVNSPLHF
-	TRBV6-2/TRBV6-3	TRBJ2-3	-	TGTGCCAGCAGCCCTAGGACGTGGTATACGCCAGATACGCAGTATTTT	CASSPRTWYTPDTQYF
-	TRBV6-5	TRBJ1-2	-	TGTGCCAGCAGCCTCCAACCCCTGTACGGCTACACCTTC	CASSLQPLYGYTF
TRBD1	TRBV13	TRBJ1-2	-	TGTGCCAGCAGCACAAGACAGGGGAGAGGCTATGGCTACACCTTC	CASSTRQGRGYGYTF
-	TRBV5-1	TRBJ2-5	-	TGCGCCAGCAGCTTGGTCTACGTTCAGTGGGAGACCCAGTACTTC	CASSLVYVQWETQYF
-	TRBV10-3	TRBJ1-2	-	TGTGCCATCAGTGATGGTCGGGCAGGCTATGGCTACACCTTC	CAISDGRAGYGYTF
-	TRBV28	TRBJ2-4	-	TGTGCCAGCCAATCCCAAGGGGGGCTAAACATTCAGTACTTC	CASQSQGGLNIQYF
-	TRBV3-1/TRBV3-2	TRBJ1-1	-	TGTGCCAGCAGCCAAGATCCGATGAACACTGAAGCTTTCTTT	CASSQDPMNTEAFF
-	TRBV2	TRBJ2-2	-	TGTGCCAGCATCGAGGGCAACACCGGGGAGCTGTTTTTT	CASIEGNTGELFF
-	TRBV12-3/TRBV12-4	TRBJ1-2	-	TGTGCCAGCAGTGAATCGTCCGGGCCGCGGAACTTC	CASSESSGPRNF
TRBD2	TRBV7-3	TRBJ2-1	-	TGTGCCAGCAGCTTAGGGACTAGTAGTGAGCAGTTCTTC	CASSLGTSSEQFF
-	TRBV29-1	TRBJ2-2	-	TGCAGCGCAGACAGAGCGAACACCGGGGAGCTGTTTTTT	CSADRANTGELFF
-	TRBV6-5	TRBJ1-5	-	TGTGCCAGCAAAATTGGCAATCAGCCCCAGCATTTT	CASKIGNQPQHF